Below, 14 T cell receptor beta chains from the same sample are listed, as sequenced in a study of blood T cell repertoires in COVID-19. Clones were read by immunoSEQ multiplex PCR, and TCRdb kept only the in-frame ones, dropping some. The table has 100,000 or so clones, over 75% seen once. The sequenced material came from peripheral blood. These receptor sequences come from a woman in her sixties or seventies with acute or convalescent COVID-19.

This chain joins TRBV3-1 (or the pseudogene TRBV3-2) and TRBJ2-3; 12 bases are a match to TRBD2. Looked up from germline, CDR1 is LGHDT and CDR2 is YNNKEL (reference sequence). V shed 1 base, J shed 4 bases, and the junction held 6 bases outside the gene matches. The CDR3 runs to 17 residues. The CDR3 coding sequence is TGTGCCAGCAGCCAAGGACTGACTAGCGGGAGAGCAGATACGCAGTATTTT. Its protein product is CASSQGLTSGRADTQYF.

The rearrangement joins TRBV6-5 to TRBJ1-1; D is perhaps TRBD1 (5 bases). The CDR3 extends over 14 amino acids. Germline V gene sequence: CDR1 MNHEY, CDR2 SVGAGI. V was clipped by 7 bases and J by 1 base, with 13 bases between them. In nucleotides, the CDR3 is TGTGCCAGCAAGATGCGGGGGGGGAACACTGAAGCTTTCTTT. Amino acid sequence: CASKMRGGNTEAFF.

This rearrangement joins TRBV7-9 to TRBJ2-3; tentatively, D is TRBD2 (5 bases). This CDR3 contains 12 residues. Germline lookup yields CDR1 SEHNR and CDR2 FQNEAQ (reference sequence). V was pared by 11 bases and J by 2 bases, with 11 bases between. The DNA for the CDR3 is TGTGCCTGGACTCCATCCACAGATACGCAGTATTTT. It translates to CAWTPSTDTQYF.

The rearrangement uses TRBV2 and TRBJ1-1; D might be TRBD1 (6 bases). The germline V gene encodes CDR1 SNHLY and CDR2 FYNNEI. CDR3 size: 15 residues. Between the trimmed V and J ends, which lost 5 bases and 1 base, there was a span of 14 bases. The CDR3 nucleotides read TGTGCCAGCAGTCAACAACAGGGACCGAACACTGAAGCTTTCTTT. It is translated as CASSQQQGPNTEAFF.

V and J are TRBV14 and TRBJ1-1; the D gene is possibly TRBD1 (5 bases). V was clipped by 2 bases and J by 5 bases, with 12 bases between them. Germline V gene lookup returns CDR1 SGHDN and CDR2 FVKESK. CDR3 size: 14 residues. In DNA, the CDR3 is TGTGCCAGCAGCCAACCAGGGAGGGGAACTGAAGCTTTCTTT. Translation gives CASSQPGRGTEAFF.

This clone has a single count. This chain joins TRBV3-1 (or the pseudogene TRBV3-2) and TRBJ2-3; D perhaps matches TRBD2 (5 bases). Trimming removed 0 bases from V and 0 bases from J, with 19 bases in between. From germline, CDR1 is LGHDT and CDR2 YNNKEL (reference sequence). This CDR3 contains 19 residues. In DNA, the CDR3 is TGTGCCAGCAGCCAAGATTTCAGCCGGGGAGCGTATAGCACAGATACGCAGTATTTT. Encoded protein: CASSQDFSRGAYSTDTQYF.

V and J are TRBV28 and TRBJ2-7; D is perhaps TRBD1 (6 bases). This CDR3 region has 13 residues. The V and J ends lost 5 bases and 3 bases respectively, with 11 bases between them. Germline V gene data show CDR1 as MDHEN and CDR2 as SYDVKM. CDR3 residues: CASSLTGRYEQYF. The DNA for the CDR3 is TGTGCCAGCAGTCTGACAGGCCGCTACGAGCAGTACTTC. The full variable domain, completed using reference TRBV28 and TRBJ2-7, is DVKVTQSSRYLVKRTGEKVFLECVQDMDHENMFWYRQDPGLGLRLIYFSYDVKMKEKGDIPEGYSVSREKKERFSLILESASTNQTSMYLCASSLTGRYEQYFGPGTRLTVT.

In DNA form, the CDR3 reads TGTGCCAGCAGTTTCTTTGGCGGAGCGGGGGAGCAGTACTTC. Protein: CASSFFGGAGEQYF. The rearrangement links TRBV5-4 to TRBJ2-7; 7 bases are a match to TRBD2. Germline loops: CDR1 SGHNT, CDR2 YYREEE (reference sequence). The CDR3 extends over 14 amino acids. The J segment lost 7 bases and the V segment lost 5 bases, leaving 12 bases of the junction unmatched.

This chain uses TRBV5-1 with TRBJ2-3; 7 bases are a match to TRBD2. CDR1 and CDR2 (germline): SGHRS, YFSETQ. CDR3 length: 16 residues. With V trimmed by 0 bases and J by 3 bases, 7 bases remained unmatched. The CDR3 coding sequence is TGCGCCAGCAGCTTGGCAGGCGGGAGAAAGACAGATACGCAGTATTTT. Protein product: CASSLAGGRKTDTQYF.

As regards this clone: Other nucleotide sequences in the sample specify the same CDR3. The chain joins TRBV5-1 to TRBJ1-1, with 7 bases identical to TRBD1. The CDR3 is 14 residues long. Germline loops: CDR1 SGHRS, CDR2 YFSETQ. After removal of 0 bases from V and 2 bases from J, the junction contained 1 base not matched to a gene. The CDR3 DNA follows: TGCGCCAGCAGCTTGGAAGGGGGCAACACTGAAGCTTTCTTT. It encodes CASSLEGGNTEAFF.

The V call is TRBV3-1 (or the pseudogene TRBV3-2), the J call TRBJ2-1; 10 positions match TRBD2. V lost 2 bases and J lost 0; bases outside the gene matches: 4. Germline CDR1 LGHDT, CDR2 YNNKEL (reference sequence). The CDR3 contains 17 residues. CDR3 residues: CASSQFASGSSYNEQFF. The DNA for the CDR3 is TGTGCCAGCAGCCAATTCGCTAGCGGGAGCTCCTACAATGAGCAGTTCTTC.

The rearrangement joins TRBV2 to TRBJ2-3; 7 nucleotides agree with TRBD1. There are 17 residues in the CDR3. The trim removed 6 bases at V and 3 bases at J, leaving 15 bases unmatched. From germline, CDR1 is SNHLY and CDR2 FYNNEI. CDR3 in amino acids: CASSPRTGSGWTDTQYF. The CDR3, as DNA: TGTGCCAGCAGCCCTAGGACAGGTTCAGGATGGACAGATACGCAGTATTTT.

The chain is built from TRBV9 and TRBJ2-3, with TRBD2 matching over 11 bases. Losses at the gene ends were 4 bases for V and 5 bases for J; bases not matched to a gene: 24. This CDR3 spans 21 amino acids. Germline V gives CDR1 SGDLS, CDR2 YYNGEE. The CDR3 bases are TGTGCCAGCAGCCCTAGAACCCCGACTAGCGGGACCCGCCAGGATAGAGATACGCAGTATTTT. Protein product: CASSPRTPTSGTRQDRDTQYF. Based on the CDR3 plus reference TRBV9 and TRBJ2-3, the full variable domain is DSGVTQTPKHLITATGQRVTLRCSPRSGDLSVYWYQQSLDQGLQFLIQYYNGEERAKGNILERFSAQQFPDLHSELNLSSLELGDSALYFCASSPRTPTSGTRQDRDTQYFGPGTRLTVL.

The chain combines TRBV2 with TRBJ2-5, with TRBD1 identical over 10 bases. Germline V gene lookup returns CDR1 SNHLY and CDR2 FYNNEI. The CDR3 consists of 14 residues. V gave up 4 bases and J gave up 5 bases; unmatched junction bases: 4. The chain's CDR3 is CASSGQGAGETQYF. The CDR3 DNA sequence: TGTGCCAGCAGTGGACAGGGGGCGGGGGAGACCCAGTACTTC.